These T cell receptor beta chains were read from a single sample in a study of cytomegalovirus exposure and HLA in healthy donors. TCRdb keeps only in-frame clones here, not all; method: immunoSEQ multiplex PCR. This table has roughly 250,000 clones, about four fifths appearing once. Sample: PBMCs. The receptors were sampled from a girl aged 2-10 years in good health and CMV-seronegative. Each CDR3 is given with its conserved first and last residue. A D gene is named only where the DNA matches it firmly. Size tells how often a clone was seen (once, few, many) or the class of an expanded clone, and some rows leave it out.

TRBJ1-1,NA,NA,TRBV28,TGTGCCAGCAGTTTGGTCCCTACGACTGAAGCTTTCTTT,CASSLVPTTEAFF
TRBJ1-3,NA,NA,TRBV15,TGTGCCACCAGCAGAGAGTTACGGTCGTCTGGAAACACCATATATTTT,CATSRELRSSGNTIYF
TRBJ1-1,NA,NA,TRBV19,TGTGCCAGTAGTAACGGGCCGGGACTTCTCACTGAAGCTTTCTTT,CASSNGPGLLTEAFF
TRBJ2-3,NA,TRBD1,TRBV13,TGTGCCAGCAGCAGAAGGACAGGGGGATCTGGCACAGATACGCAGTATTTT,CASSRRTGGSGTDTQYF
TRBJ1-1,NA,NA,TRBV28,TGTGCCAGCAGTTTGACACGTGAAGCTTTCTTT,CASSLTREAFF
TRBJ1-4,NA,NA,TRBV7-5,TGTGCCAGAAGCTTGCAAGACAGGGATCCCCCGGGTGAAAAACTGTTTTTT,CARSLQDRDPPGEKLFF
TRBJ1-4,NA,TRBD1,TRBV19,TGTGCCAGTAGCTATGGGGCAGGGGGGTATGAAAAACTGTTTTTT,CASSYGAGGYEKLFF
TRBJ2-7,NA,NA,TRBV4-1,TGCGCCAGCAGCCAAGATTGGCAGGGCCACCCCTACGAGCAGTACTTC,CASSQDWQGHPYEQYF
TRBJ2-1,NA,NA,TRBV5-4,TGTGCCAGCAGCTTCGGTGGAGGGGTTGGAAACTATGAGCAGTTCTTC,CASSFGGGVGNYEQFF
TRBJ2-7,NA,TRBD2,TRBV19,TGTGCCAGTAGTATGGGAGGACTAGCGGGAGTCAACGAGCAGTACTTC,CASSMGGLAGVNEQYF
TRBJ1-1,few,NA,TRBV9,TGTGCCAGCAGCGTAGCGGGTGGGGGGCGGGGGCATGAAGCTTTCTTT,CASSVAGGGRGHEAFF
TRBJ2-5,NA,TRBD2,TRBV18,TGTGCCAGCTCTAAAGGACTAGCGGGGTTAGAGACCCAGTACTTC,CASSKGLAGLETQYF
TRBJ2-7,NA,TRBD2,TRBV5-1,TGCGCCAGCAGCTGGGGACGACTAGCGACCTACGAGCAGTACTTC,CASSWGRLATYEQYF
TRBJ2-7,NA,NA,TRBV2,TGTGCCAGCAGTGTCAGTATGGGGTACAGGGCCAACGAGCAGTACTTC,CASSVSMGYRANEQYF
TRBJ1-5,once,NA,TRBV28,TGTGCCAGCAGTTCCGAAGGCGGGGGTCATCAGCCCCAGCATTTT,CASSSEGGGHQPQHF
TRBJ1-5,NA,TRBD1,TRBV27,TGTGCCAGCAGGGCCGACAGGGGGGACTTCCTTAGCAATCAGCCCCAGCATTTT,CASRADRGDFLSNQPQHF
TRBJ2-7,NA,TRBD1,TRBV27,TGTGCCAGCAGTTTAACAGGGGACGCCTACGAGCAGTACTTC,CASSLTGDAYEQYF
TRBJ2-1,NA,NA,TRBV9,TGTGCCAGCAGCGTAGACGGGGGGCCCTACAATGAGCAGTTCTTC,CASSVDGGPYNEQFF
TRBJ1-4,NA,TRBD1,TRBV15,TGTGCCACCAGCAAGGGACAGGGCGGGGAAAAACTGTTTTTT,CATSKGQGGEKLFF
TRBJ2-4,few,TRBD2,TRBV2,TGTGCCAGCAGACAGACTAGCGGGGGGAGGAATCAGTACTTC,CASRQTSGGRNQYF
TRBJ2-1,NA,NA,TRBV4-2,TGTGCCAGCAGCCAAGTCGAGGGGGAACGAGGGTCTAATGAGCAGTTCTTC,CASSQVEGERGSNEQFF
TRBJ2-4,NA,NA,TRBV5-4,TGTGCCAGCAGCTCTACTCGCGGTCCAAAAAACATTCAGTACTTC,CASSSTRGPKNIQYF
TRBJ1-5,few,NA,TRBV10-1,TGCGCCAGCCCCGGGAGGCCCAATCAGCCCCAGCATTTT,CASPGRPNQPQHF
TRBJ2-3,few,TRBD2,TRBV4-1,TGCGCCAGCAGCCAAGTCGGGGGGGGGCTGGGCACAGATACGCAGTATTTT,CASSQVGGGLGTDTQYF
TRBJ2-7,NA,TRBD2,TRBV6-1,TGTGCCAGCAGTGGGAGTAGCGGGGACCCCTACGAGCAGTACTTC,CASSGSSGDPYEQYF
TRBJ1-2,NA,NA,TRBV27,TGTGCCAGCAGTTTGAGGGGCGGAGGGTATGGCTACACCTTC,CASSLRGGGYGYTF
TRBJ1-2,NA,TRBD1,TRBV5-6,TGTGCCAGCAGCGTGACAGGGGTTGGCTATGGCTACACCTTC,CASSVTGVGYGYTF
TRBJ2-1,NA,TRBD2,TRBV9,TGTGCCAGCAGCGTAGGTGGTGGGAGGGGCTACAATGAGCAGTTCTTC,CASSVGGGRGYNEQFF
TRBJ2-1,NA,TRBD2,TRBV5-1,TGCGCCAGCAGCTTGGGCGGGGGCTCCTACAATGAGCAGTTCTTC,CASSLGGGSYNEQFF
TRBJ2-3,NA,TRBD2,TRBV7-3,TGTGCCAGCAGCTTAGGACTAGCGGGGCCCACAGATACGCAGTATTTT,CASSLGLAGPTDTQYF
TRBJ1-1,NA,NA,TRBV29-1,TGCAGCGTTGAAGGGGGGACAATGAACACTGAAGCTTTCTTT,CSVEGGTMNTEAFF
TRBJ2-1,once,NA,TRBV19,TGTGCCAGTAGTATGCGCCTAATATACAATGAGCAGTTCTTC,CASSMRLIYNEQFF
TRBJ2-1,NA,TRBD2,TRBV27,TGTGCCAGCAGTTTAGGTGGGAGGGCCGATGAGCAGTTCTTC,CASSLGGRADEQFF
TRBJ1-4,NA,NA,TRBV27,TGTGCCAGCAGTTCAGGGGAGAGAACTAATGAAAAACTGTTTTTT,CASSSGERTNEKLFF
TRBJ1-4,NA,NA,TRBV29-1,TGCAGCGTTGCAGAGGGGAGTGAAAAACTGTTTTTT,CSVAEGSEKLFF
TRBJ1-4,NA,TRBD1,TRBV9,TGTGCCAGCAGCGTAGGAGTTCAGGGGGGTAATGAAAAACTGTTTTTT,CASSVGVQGGNEKLFF
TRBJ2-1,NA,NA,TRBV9,TGTGCCAGCAGCGTAGAGGGGGGCGGGAGATCCAATGAGCAGTTCTTC,CASSVEGGGRSNEQFF
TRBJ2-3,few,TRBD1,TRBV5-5,TGTGCCAGGTCGGGACAGGGAACCACAGATACGCAGTATTTT,CARSGQGTTDTQYF
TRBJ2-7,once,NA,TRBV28,TGTGCCAGCAGTTTATTTTGGGGCGGAACCTACGAGCAGTACTTC,CASSLFWGGTYEQYF
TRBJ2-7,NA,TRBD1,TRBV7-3,TGTGCCAGCAGCTCGTCCGGGACAGCGTACGAGCAGTACTTC,CASSSSGTAYEQYF
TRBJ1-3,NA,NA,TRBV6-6,TGTGCCAGCAGTTACTCGTCGGTCAGGCCTCTACACACCATATATTTT,CASSYSSVRPLHTIYF
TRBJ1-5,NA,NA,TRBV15,TGTGCCACCAGCAGAGATCGTGGCAATCAGCCCCAGCATTTT,CATSRDRGNQPQHF
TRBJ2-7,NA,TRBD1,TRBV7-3,TGTGCCAGCAGCGACACTCCGGGACAGGCCTACGAGCAGTACTTC,CASSDTPGQAYEQYF
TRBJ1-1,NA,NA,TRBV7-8,TGTGCCAGCAGCGGCAAAATGACAGGGAACACTGAAGCTTTCTTT,CASSGKMTGNTEAFF
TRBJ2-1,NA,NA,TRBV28,TGTGCCAGCAGCGAGGGCGGGGTCTCCTACAATGGGCAGTTCTTC,CASSEGGVSYNGQFF
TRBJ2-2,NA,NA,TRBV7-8,TGTGCCAGCAGCCCCCGCCGGTTCCCGGGAGCCGGGGAGCTGTTTTTT,CASSPRRFPGAGELFF
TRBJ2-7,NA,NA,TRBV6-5,TGTGCCAGCAGTTACTCGGGCAGCTTGAGCTCCTACGAGCAGTACTTC,CASSYSGSLSSYEQYF
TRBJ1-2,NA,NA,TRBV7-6,TGTGCCAGCAGCCTCTCAGGCCAATATGGCTACACCTTC,CASSLSGQYGYTF
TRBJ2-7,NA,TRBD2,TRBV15,TGTGCCACCAGCCCCCATTCTAGCGGGAGGGCCTACGAGCAGTACTTC,CATSPHSSGRAYEQYF
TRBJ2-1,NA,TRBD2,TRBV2,TGTGCCAGCCTTCGGACTAGCGGGAGTCGTGGGTACAATGAGCAGTTCTTC,CASLRTSGSRGYNEQFF
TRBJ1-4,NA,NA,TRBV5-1,TGCGCCAGCAGCTTGGCTGCGGGGGTCTCTAATGAAAAACTGTTTTTT,CASSLAAGVSNEKLFF
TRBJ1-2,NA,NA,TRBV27,TGTGCCAGCAGTTTATATGCAGGATATGGCTACACCTTC,CASSLYAGYGYTF
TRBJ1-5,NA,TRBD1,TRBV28,TGTGCCAGCAGTGTGGACAGGGGAGGTCAGCCCCAGCATTTT,CASSVDRGGQPQHF
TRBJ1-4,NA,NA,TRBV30,TGTGCCTGGACTTCAGGGTCAACTAATGAAAAACTGTTTTTT,CAWTSGSTNEKLFF
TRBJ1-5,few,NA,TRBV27,TGTGCCAGCAGTCCATGGGCCTTGTATCAGCCCCAGCATTTT,CASSPWALYQPQHF